The rows below give T cell receptor beta chains drawn from one sample of a study of blood T cell repertoires in COVID-19. Sequencing was performed with immunoSEQ multiplex PCR; in TCRdb, only in-frame clones are kept and a portion is missing. The sample has over 40,000 clones; around 88% are singletons. The sequenced sample was peripheral blood. The receptors originated from a human donor in a cohort sampled during active COVID-19. The CDR3 runs from the conserved cysteine through the conserved F or W. D genes are given only for firm matches. Clone size appears in some rows only: once, few, many, or a class for an expanded clone.

D: TRBD1
V: TRBV5-6
size: NA
J: TRBJ2-2
CDR3: CASTVTGGNRELFF
DNA: TGTGCCAGCACCGTGACAGGGGGCAACCGGGAGCTGTTTTTT

D: NA
V: TRBV6-5
size: NA
J: TRBJ1-1
CDR3: CASSTRGGTEAFF
DNA: TGTGCCAGCAGCACCAGGGGAGGGACTGAAGCTTTCTTT

D: TRBD1
V: TRBV6-5
size: NA
J: TRBJ2-2
CDR3: CATRDRTTGELFF
DNA: TGTGCCACCCGGGACAGAACCACCGGGGAGCTGTTTTTT

D: TRBD1
V: TRBV10-3
size: once
J: TRBJ1-1
CDR3: CAISEGRGYMNTEAFF
DNA: TGTGCCATCAGTGAGGGCAGGGGGTATATGAACACTGAAGCTTTCTTT

D: NA
V: TRBV29-1
size: NA
J: TRBJ1-2
CDR3: CSVGRQDLNYGYTF
DNA: TGCAGCGTCGGTAGACAGGACCTTAACTATGGCTACACCTTC

D: NA
V: TRBV6-6
size: once
J: TRBJ2-7
CDR3: CASSYNGQPYEQYF
DNA: TGTGCCAGCAGTTACAACGGACAGCCCTACGAGCAGTACTTC

D: NA
V: TRBV7-9
size: NA
J: TRBJ1-1
CDR3: CASSLEHFEAFF
DNA: TGTGCCAGCAGCTTAGAACATTTTGAAGCTTTCTTT

D: NA
V: TRBV10-3
size: NA
J: TRBJ2-1
CDR3: CAISELRLDRDYNEQFF
DNA: TGTGCCATCAGTGAGTTGAGGCTGGACAGAGATTACAATGAGCAGTTCTTC

D: TRBD2
V: TRBV6-1
size: NA
J: TRBJ2-5
CDR3: CASSEGTSGETQYF
DNA: TGTGCCAGCAGTGAGGGGACTAGTGGAGAGACCCAGTACTTC

D: NA
V: TRBV4-1
size: NA
J: TRBJ1-2
CDR3: CASSPGASLGYTF
DNA: TGCGCCAGCAGCCCTGGGGCGTCCTTAGGCTACACCTTC

D: TRBD2
V: TRBV2
size: NA
J: TRBJ2-1
CDR3: CASSGGLAGSDGNEQFF
DNA: TGTGCCAGCAGTGGCGGACTAGCGGGAAGCGATGGCAATGAGCAGTTCTTC

D: NA
V: TRBV7-2
size: NA
J: TRBJ1-5
CDR3: CASSFDRTGNQPQHF
DNA: TGTGCCAGCAGCTTCGACCGGACAGGCAATCAGCCCCAGCATTTT

D: NA
V: TRBV4-2
size: NA
J: TRBJ2-3
CDR3: CASGAGDTDTQYF
DNA: TGTGCCAGCGGGGCAGGAGACACAGATACGCAGTATTTT

D: TRBD2
V: TRBV5-6
size: NA
J: TRBJ2-7
CDR3: CASSLAAGGKGYEQYF
DNA: TGTGCCAGCAGCTTGGCTGCGGGAGGGAAGGGCTACGAGCAGTACTTC

D: NA
V: TRBV7-8
size: NA
J: TRBJ1-6
CDR3: CASSFSRDIGSYNSPLHF
DNA: TGTGCCAGCAGCTTTTCCCGGGACATAGGCTCCTATAATTCACCCCTCCACTTT

D: NA
V: TRBV4-1
size: NA
J: TRBJ2-1
CDR3: CASRQGASSEQFF
DNA: TGCGCCAGCAGGCAAGGGGCCTCCAGTGAGCAGTTCTTC